This T cell receptor (beta chain) was sequenced in a study of cytomegalovirus exposure and HLA in healthy donors. TCRdb's table, derived via immunoSEQ multiplex PCR, lists solely in-frame clones and lacks some. The sample contains 66,000 or so clones, approximately 97% of which appear only once. This clone was observed once. Other nucleotide sequences in the sample specify the same CDR3. Sequencing was done on a sample of PBMCs. The TCR comes from a woman younger than 30 in good health and CMV-seropositive.

CDR3 sequence reads: CSVEPDRGRGETQYF. The CDR3 region has the DNA TGCAGCGTTGAACCTGACAGGGGGCGAGGGGAGACCCAGTACTTC. V and J are TRBV29-1 and TRBJ2-5; TRBD1 matches 10 bases. There are 15 residues in the CDR3. Germline trimming cut 2 bases from V and 5 bases from J; bases unmatched to any gene: 8. Germline values: CDR1 SQVTM, CDR2 ANQGSEA.